This T cell receptor (beta chain) was captured by sequencing in a study of blood T cell repertoires in COVID-19. Living in about two dozen US areas, the participants were between roughly 18 and 89 years of age. Participants' reported clinical history set cohort assignment. Resolution of symptoms, clearance, or two negative PCRs was present in recovered Cohort 3 donors. As originally analysed: Amplifying reference gene primers gave estimates of nucleated cell counts. Assay used: immunoSEQ multiplex PCR; TCRdb lists only in-frame clones, some missing. The D gene and trimming were derived from the DNA, and the V and J assignments and clone size from that table. The sample lists some 170,000 clones; about 84% were seen once. Trimming cost V 4 bases and J 4 bases; bases outside gene matches: 5. The CDR3 covers 13 residues. The germline CDR1 and CDR2 sequences are SGHDT and YYEEEE.

Sequenced material: PBMCs or T cells enriched from blood (not recorded which). This receptor was obtained from a middle-aged man who had recovered from COVID-19. The chain links TRBV5-6 to TRBJ2-7; 7 nucleotides match TRBD2. CDR3 nucleotide sequence: TGTGCCAGCAGCACCGGGGGGTGGTACGAGCAGTACTTC. Its protein product is CASSTGGWYEQYF.